The TCR beta chain under discussion was sequenced for a study of blood T cell repertoires in COVID-19. Looking at the study overall: Acute and convalescent COVID-19 samples came from the United States, Italy and Spain.

In the study's own analysis: Nucleated cell number was recorded as an estimate derived from reference gene primer amplification. Using immunoSEQ multiplex PCR, the repertoire was profiled, and TCRdb retains in-frame clones only, with some absent. For V, J and clone size, that table is used; D and trimming come from the DNA. The profile covers 110,000 to 150,000 clones, with approximately 84% appearing a single time and about 40% taken by the ten largest. The ends were cut back, 1 base at V and 1 base at J, with 13 bases in the middle. CDR3 length equals 16 residues. Per germline, CDR1 SGHNT and CDR2 YENEEA.

This TCR derives from a human donor in a cohort sampled during active COVID-19. The chain is built from TRBV11-3 and TRBJ1-1; D is perhaps TRBD1 (5 bases). The sequenced sample consisted of peripheral blood. Written as DNA, the CDR3 is TGTGCCAGCAGCTTAGGAAGGGGTCACGGGAACACTGAAGCTTTCTTT. This translates into CASSLGRGHGNTEAFF.